The present TCR beta chain was sequenced within a study of cytomegalovirus exposure and HLA in healthy donors. For the study at large: Early release data held around 82 million unique TCRs from HLA-typed donors.

Concerning this clone itself: Its antigen is as yet unknown.

Study findings and constraints: Being productive about 90% or about 30% of the time was typical of most TCR beta V segments in an earlier analysis. When a later analysis was performed, an Asian-associated ancestry cluster reportedly had fewer N-insertions than the approximately 680-donor mean.

PCR used 60 Vbeta primers and 13 Jbeta primers. Measured with immunoSEQ multiplex PCR; TCRdb has only the in-frame clones, and not every one. Found here are some 110,000 clones, around 71% of them singletons; the top ten hold 0.65% to 0.85%. CDR1 and CDR2 (germline): MDHEN, SYDVKM. With 6 bases removed from V and 1 base from J, the gap between germline ends came to 6 bases. This CDR3 is built from 12 residues. The clonotype comes from a boy aged 5-17 years in good health and CMV-seronegative. The sequenced material came from PBMCs. The chain is built from TRBV28 and TRBJ1-1; D is uncertain. In DNA, the CDR3 is TGTGCCAGCAGCGAAGCGAACACTGAAGCTTTCTTT. This gives the protein CASSEANTEAFF.